One T cell receptor (beta chain) is described in this entry. These data belong to a study of shared clonotypes between healthy human individuals. Germline loops: CDR1 SGHRS, CDR2 YFSETQ. The length of the CDR3 is 15 residues. Trimming took 1 base from V and 0 from J, leaving 8 bases between them. Using immunoSEQ multiplex PCR, the repertoire was profiled, and TCRdb retains in-frame clones only, with some absent. The sample gives 980,000 or so clones, 70% to 85% of which show up once; 1.5% is in the top ten. The receptor was derived from a man aged 18-30 years in good health. The rearrangement joins TRBV5-1 to TRBJ2-1, with D uncertain. What was sequenced was memory CD4+ T cells sorted from blood. Subset here: CD45RA-negative fraction. The CDR3: CASSLNVRSYNEQFF. CDR3 nucleotide sequence: TGCGCCAGCAGCTTGAACGTTCGCTCCTACAATGAGCAGTTCTTC.